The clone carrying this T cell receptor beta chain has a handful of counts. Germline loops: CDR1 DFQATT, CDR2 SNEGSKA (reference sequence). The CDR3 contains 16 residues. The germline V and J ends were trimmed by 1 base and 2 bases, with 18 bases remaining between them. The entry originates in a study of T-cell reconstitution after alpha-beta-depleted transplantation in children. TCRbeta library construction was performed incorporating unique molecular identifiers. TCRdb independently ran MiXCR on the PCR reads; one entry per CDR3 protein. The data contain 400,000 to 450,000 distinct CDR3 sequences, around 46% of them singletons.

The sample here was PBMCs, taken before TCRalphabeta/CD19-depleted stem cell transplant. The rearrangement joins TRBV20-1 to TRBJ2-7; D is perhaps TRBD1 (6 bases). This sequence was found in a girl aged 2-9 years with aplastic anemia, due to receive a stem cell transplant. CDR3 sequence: CSARVAQGSLPYEQYF. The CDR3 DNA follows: TGCAGTGCTAGAGTGGCACAGGGAAGTCTCCCCTACGAGCAGTACTTC.